Below, 25 T cell receptor beta chains from the same sample are listed, as sequenced in a study of patients and donors after allogeneic stem cell transplantation. TCRdb re-derived calls from the RT-PCR reads in MiXCR, one entry per CDR3 protein. The data contain about 400,000 distinct CDR3 sequences, roughly 17% of them seen just once; the ten biggest clones take up just over 7%. The material sequenced was blood, either unsorted or a sorted T cell fraction (not recorded which). These receptors were taken from a human donor who was either an allogeneic HSCT recipient or a stem cell or donor lymphocyte infusion donor (not recorded which). It is not recorded whose cells these are; they may come from a transplant donor.

This chain connects TRBV7-2 to TRBJ2-7, with TRBD1 identical over 8 bases. The V and J ends lost 5 bases and 3 bases, in that order; junction bases with no gene match: 9. CDR3 size: 15 residues. Looked up from germline, CDR1 is SGHTA and CDR2 is FQGNSA. CDR3 in amino acids: CASSPDRVVDYEQYF. Here the CDR3 DNA reads TGTGCCAGCAGCCCGGACAGGGTTGTGGACTACGAGCAGTACTTC.

This clonotype was detected ten times or more. This chain connects TRBV6-5 to TRBJ2-1; TRBD2 agrees at 13 bases. V was clipped by 3 bases and J by 7 bases; unmatched bases: 6. Per the germline V gene, CDR1 is MNHEY and CDR2 is SVGAGI. CDR3 length: 16 residues. CDR3 coding DNA: TGTGCCAGCAGTTATGGGACTAGCGGGACGGGAAATGAGCAGTTCTTC. Translation gives CASSYGTSGTGNEQFF.

The chain employs TRBV11-2 and TRBJ2-5; D not certain. Germline values: CDR1 SGHAT, CDR2 FQNNGV. Trimming cost V 7 bases and J 4 bases, with 13 bases left between them. This CDR3 has 13 amino acids. The CDR3 region is CASKFGRRETQYF. The CDR3 DNA sequence: TGTGCCAGCAAGTTCGGGCGTCGAGAGACCCAGTACTTC.

The chain employs TRBV7-9 and TRBJ1-6; the D is unclear. Germline CDR1 SEHNR, CDR2 FQNEAQ (reference sequence). The CDR3 spans 15 residues. Trimming removed 2 bases from V and 2 bases from J, with 7 bases in between. CDR3 protein: CASSLKKAYNSPLHF. Here the CDR3 DNA reads TGTGCCAGCAGCTTAAAAAAAGCCTATAATTCACCCCTCCACTTT.

This rearrangement joins TRBV3-1 to TRBJ2-4, with 10 positions matching TRBD2. Germline V gives CDR1 LGHDT, CDR2 YNNKEL (reference sequence). CDR3 length: 17 amino acids. The J segment lost 3 bases and the V segment lost 5 bases, leaving 10 bases of the junction unmatched. DNA for the CDR3: TGTGCCAGCAGCGGTAGCGGGGGGCCGAGGGGCAAAAACATTCAGTACTTC. Its protein is CASSGSGGPRGKNIQYF.

This clonotype came up a few times. The chain links TRBV19 to TRBJ2-7; 7 bases agree with TRBD2. The CDR3 consists of 14 residues. V shed 6 bases and J 3 bases; nucleotides not matched to a gene: 8. In germline, CDR1 is LNHDA, CDR2 SQIVND (reference sequence). The CDR3 spells CASRRLAASYEQYF. The CDR3 nucleotides read TGTGCCAGTAGGCGGCTAGCGGCGAGCTACGAGCAGTACTTC.

This clonotype has more than one count but fewer than ten. The chain carries TRBV5-1 and TRBJ1-3, with no clear D. The V gene's germline CDR1 is SGHRS and CDR2 YFSETQ. The CDR3 sequence is 16 residues long. The V end lost 5 bases, the J end lost 0 bases, and 15 bases lay between the germline ends. This CDR3 reads CASRLSPADSGNTIYF. DNA for the CDR3: TGCGCCAGCAGATTAAGTCCCGCTGACTCTGGAAACACCATATATTTT.

The table lists this clonotype with many counts. CDR3 residues: CASSQEPDPYGNQPQHF. In nucleotides, the CDR3 is TGCGCCAGCAGCCAAGAACCGGACCCGTATGGCAATCAGCCCCAGCATTTT. This chain links TRBV4-3 with TRBJ1-5; D ambiguous. Germline assignment: CDR1 LGHNA and CDR2 YSLEER. Trimming pared 0 bases from V and 2 bases from J, leaving 14 bases between. This CDR3 is 17 amino acids long.

This chain connects TRBV12-3 or TRBV12-4 to TRBJ1-2; no clear D. The CDR3 length is 14 residues. Trimming took 7 bases from V and 0 from J, leaving 12 bases between them. The DNA of the CDR3 is TGTGCCAGCACCTCAACGGCTACTAACTATGGCTACACCTTC. Its protein is CASTSTATNYGYTF.

This clonotype was counted between two and nine times. The CDR3 protein is CAWSVLRQGWEKLFF. Written as DNA, the CDR3 is TGTGCCTGGAGTGTACTAAGACAGGGGTGGGAAAAACTGTTTTTT. J is TRBJ1-4 and V is TRBV30; TRBD1 matches 8 bases. V lost 0 bases to trimming and J lost 8 bases; unmatched junction nucleotides: 8. Germline V gives CDR1 GTSNPN, CDR2 SVGIG (reference sequence). This CDR3 contains 15 residues.

Only a few counts were recorded for this clonotype. DNA of the CDR3: TGTGCCACCAGCTCTCACAGGAGTTTCTACGAGCAGTACTTC. Amino acid sequence: CATSSHRSFYEQYF. The chain combines TRBV15 with TRBJ2-7; possible D gene TRBD1, 5 bases. CDR3 length equals 14 residues. Trimming removed 5 bases from V and 3 bases from J, with 14 bases in between. Germline V gives CDR1 LNHNV, CDR2 YYDKDF (reference sequence). The complete variable domain, with remaining parts taken from reference TRBV15 and TRBJ2-7, reads DAMVIQNPRYQVTQFGKPVTLSCSQTLNHNVMYWYQQKSSQAPKLLFHYYDKDFNNEADTPDNFQSRRPNTSFCFLDIRSPGLGDTAMYLCATSSHRSFYEQYFGPGTRLTVT.

This clonotype was counted between two and nine times. The gene calls are TRBV9 and TRBJ2-1; tentatively, D is TRBD2 (5 bases). The CDR3 runs to 15 residues. CDR1 is SGDLS and CDR2 is YYNGEE in the germline V gene. V was trimmed by 3 bases and J by 0 bases, leaving 10 bases between them. The CDR3 DNA sequence: TGTGCCAGCAGCGATCGTGAGGGCTCCTACAATGAGCAGTTCTTC. It encodes CASSDREGSYNEQFF.

The V call is TRBV4-3, the J call TRBJ2-3, with TRBD2 matching 14 bases. Germline assignment: CDR1 LGHNA and CDR2 YSLEER. This CDR3 has 17 residues. The J segment lost 2 bases and the V segment lost 5 bases, leaving 6 bases of the junction unmatched. In DNA, the CDR3 is TGCGCCAGCAGCGGGACTAGCGGGGGCCGGTTCACAGATACGCAGTATTTT. The encoded protein is CASSGTSGGRFTDTQYF.

This clonotype was seen repeatedly, ten times or more. V gene TRBV6-2 or TRBV6-3 combines with J gene TRBJ1-2; possibly TRBD1 for D (5 bases). Germline CDR1 MNHEY, CDR2 SVGEGT. CDR3 length equals 12 residues. The V gene lost 5 bases and the J gene lost 7 bases, with 11 bases spanning the gap. CDR3: CASSAWGSGYTF. Written as DNA, the CDR3 is TGTGCCAGCAGTGCTTGGGGGAGTGGCTACACCTTC.

This clonotype was seen more than once but under ten times. The rearrangement links TRBV10-3 to TRBJ2-2; no clear D gene. The CDR3 contains 14 residues. CDR1 and CDR2 (germline): ENHRY, SYGVKD. Deletions cut 4 bases from V and 3 bases from J, with 9 bases between. The CDR3 region is CAISARQDTGELFF. The CDR3 DNA sequence: TGTGCCATCAGTGCTCGCCAAGACACCGGGGAGCTGTTTTTT.

The chain carries TRBV4-1 and TRBJ2-7; the match to TRBD1 covers 7 bases. The length of the CDR3 is 16 residues. V lost 2 bases and J lost 3; bases outside the gene matches: 10. The germline V gene encodes CDR1 MGHRA and CDR2 YSYEKL. CDR3 nucleotides: TGCGCCAGCAGCCAAAGGGACAGTGCTCCCCTCTACGAGCAGTACTTC. Its protein is CASSQRDSAPLYEQYF.

This clonotype was seen a few times. The V gene is TRBV18, the J gene TRBJ2-3; D gene uncertain. Trimming left V 3 bases short and J 0 bases short, with 4 bases between. Germline V gene lookup returns CDR1 KGHSH and CDR2 LQKENI. The CDR3 length is 13 residues. The DNA of the CDR3 is TGTGCCAGCTCACCTATCAGCACAGATACGCAGTATTTT. It is translated as CASSPISTDTQYF.

This clonotype turned up a few times. The CDR3, as DNA: TGCAGCGTTGAAGATCGAGTAGTGAGCGGGGAGCAGTTCTTC. Translated, it gives CSVEDRVVSGEQFF. The chain joins TRBV29-1 to TRBJ2-1, with D possibly matching TRBD2 (6 bases). The germline V gene encodes CDR1 SQVTM and CDR2 ANQGSEA. V was pared by 0 bases and J by 10 bases, with 16 bases between. This CDR3 is built from 14 residues.

A few counts support this clonotype. The genes are TRBV5-1 and TRBJ2-3; D is ambiguous. Deletions cut 4 bases from V and 0 bases from J, with 9 bases between. This CDR3 comprises 14 residues. Germline values: CDR1 SGHRS, CDR2 YFSETQ. CDR3 DNA sequence: TGCGCCAGCAGCCAACTCACTAGCACAGATACGCAGTATTTT. This gives the protein CASSQLTSTDTQYF.

The V and J genes are TRBV6-5 and TRBJ2-1; D possibly uses TRBD1 or TRBD2 (5 bases each). The CDR3 sequence is 14 residues long. Germline CDR1 and CDR2: MNHEY and SVGAGI. The V gene lost 0 bases and the J gene lost 10 bases, with 13 bases spanning the gap. The CDR3 bases are TGTGCCAGCAGTTACTCCCCCCGGGGCGAGGAGCAGTTCTTC. Its protein is CASSYSPRGEEQFF.

A few counts support this clonotype. The chain combines TRBV20-1 with TRBJ2-5; D remains unclear. The CDR3 contains 12 residues. Deletions cut 2 bases from V and 2 bases from J, with 6 bases between. CDR1 DFQATT and CDR2 SNEGSKA come from the germline V gene (reference sequence). CDR3 sequence: CSARKPQETQYF. The DNA of the CDR3 is TGCAGTGCTAGAAAACCGCAAGAGACCCAGTACTTC.

This clonotype was counted many times. The chain combines TRBV5-1 with TRBJ1-3; D not certain. Germline-derived CDR1 and CDR2 are SGHRS and YFSETQ. Trimming removed 5 bases from V and 3 bases from J, with 6 bases in between. The CDR3 runs 12 residues. The CDR3, as DNA: TGCGCCAGCAGTCCAAATGGAAACACCATATATTTT. Translation gives CASSPNGNTIYF.

The chain links TRBV7-8 to TRBJ2-3, with TRBD2 identical over 8 bases. The CDR3 extends over 16 amino acids. CDR1 is SGHVS and CDR2 is FQNEAQ in the germline V gene. V lost 5 bases and J lost 2; bases outside the gene matches: 9. The chain's CDR3 is CASSPRRAGVTDTQYF. The CDR3 DNA is TGTGCCAGCAGCCCCCGGAGAGCGGGAGTCACAGATACGCAGTATTTT.

The V gene is TRBV12-5, the J gene TRBJ2-7; TRBD2 matches 7 bases. After removal of 2 bases from V and 2 bases from J, the junction contained 9 bases not matched to a gene. This CDR3 is built from 16 residues. Germline V CDR1 and CDR2: LGHNT, FRNRAP. The CDR3 here is CASGLYALATPYEQYF. For the CDR3, the DNA is TGTGCTAGTGGTTTGTATGCACTAGCGACCCCCTACGAGCAGTACTTC.

CDR3 amino acids: CASSYGAGAPTDTQYF. In DNA form, the CDR3 reads TGTGCCAGCAGTTACGGGGCGGGGGCCCCCACAGATACGCAGTATTTT. This rearrangement joins TRBV6-5 to TRBJ2-3; weak D call: TRBD2 (7 bases). Trimming took off 2 bases at V and 2 bases at J, with 14 bases between the two ends. Germline V gene sequence: CDR1 MNHEY, CDR2 SVGAGI. The CDR3 totals 16 residues.